This T cell receptor (beta chain) was recorded in a study of blood T cell repertoires in COVID-19. The CDR3 covers 13 residues. The germline V and J ends were trimmed by 7 bases and 5 bases, with 14 bases remaining between them. Germline lookup yields CDR1 LNHDA and CDR2 SQIVND (reference sequence). As originally analysed: Amplification with reference gene primers provided the estimates of nucleated cell counts. Profiling relied on immunoSEQ multiplex PCR, and the TCRdb table lists in-frame clones only, not all of them. That table supplies the V and J calls and clone size; D and trimming were determined from the DNA. The table shows approximately 120,000 clones, with around 80% occurring only once.

The chain combines TRBV19 with TRBJ2-5, with D possibly being TRBD1 (5 bases). Sequencing was done on a sample of peripheral blood. This clonotype originated in a human donor in a cohort sampled during active or convalescent COVID-19. This CDR3 is CASTDRLGETQYF. The CDR3 DNA follows: TGTGCCAGTACAGACAGACTCGGGGAGACCCAGTACTTC.